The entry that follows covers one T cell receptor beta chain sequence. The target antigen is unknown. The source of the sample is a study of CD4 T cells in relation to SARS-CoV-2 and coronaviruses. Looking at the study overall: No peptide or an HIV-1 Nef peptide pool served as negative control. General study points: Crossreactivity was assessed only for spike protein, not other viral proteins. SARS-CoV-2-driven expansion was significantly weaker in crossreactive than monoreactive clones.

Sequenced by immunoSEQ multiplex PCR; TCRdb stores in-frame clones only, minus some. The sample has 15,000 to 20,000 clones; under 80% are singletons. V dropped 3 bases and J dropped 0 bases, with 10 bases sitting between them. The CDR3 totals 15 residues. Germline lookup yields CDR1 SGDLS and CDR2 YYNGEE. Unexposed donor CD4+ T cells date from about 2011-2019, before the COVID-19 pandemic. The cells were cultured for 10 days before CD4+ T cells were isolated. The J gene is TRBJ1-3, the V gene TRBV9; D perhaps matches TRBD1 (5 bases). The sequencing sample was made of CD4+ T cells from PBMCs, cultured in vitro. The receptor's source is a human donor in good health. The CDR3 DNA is TGTGCCAGCAGCGGGGACGCCTTCTCTGGAAACACCATATATTTT. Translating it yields CASSGDAFSGNTIYF.